Following are 6 T cell receptor beta chains from one sample sequenced in a study of blood T cell repertoires in COVID-19. Sequencing was performed with immunoSEQ multiplex PCR; in TCRdb, only in-frame clones are kept and a portion is missing. The table has 200,000 to 300,000 clones, around 89% seen once. The specimen sequenced was peripheral blood. The origin of the receptors is a woman between 25 and 40 years old with COVID-19, enrolled during active disease.

This sequence joins TRBV7-9 and TRBJ2-5; 7 bases match TRBD2. This CDR3 has 14 residues. V lost 5 bases, J lost 4 bases, and 7 bases stayed unmatched. Germline values: CDR1 SEHNR, CDR2 FQNEAQ (reference sequence). CDR3 bases: TGTGCCAGCAGCCCCCGGGACTACGGAGAGACCCAGTACTTC. Protein sequence: CASSPRDYGETQYF.

The rearrangement uses TRBV5-8 and TRBJ2-7, with D unclear. From germline, CDR1 is SGHTS and CDR2 YDEGEE. This CDR3 has 12 residues. V lost 4 bases and J lost 4, with 9 bases in between. The CDR3 here is CASSPRHYEQYF. Written as DNA, the CDR3 is TGTGCCAGCAGCCCTCGACATTACGAGCAGTACTTC.

V usage is TRBV10-3 and J usage is TRBJ1-2; 9 positions agree with TRBD1. Unmatched junction bases numbered 3, after V lost 0 bases and J lost 7 bases. This CDR3 has 14 residues. Germline CDR1 ENHRY, CDR2 SYGVKD. The CDR3 protein is CAISESGTGLGYTF. The DNA for the CDR3 is TGTGCCATCAGTGAGTCCGGGACAGGGCTTGGCTACACCTTC.

The rearrangement joins TRBV7-2 to TRBJ2-1; 9 nucleotides align to TRBD2. The V gene's germline CDR1 is SGHTA and CDR2 FQGNSA. This CDR3 region has 16 residues. V dropped 3 bases and J dropped 4; count of bases not matched to a gene: 7. The CDR3 here is CASSLLAGHVYNEQFF. The CDR3 coding sequence is TGTGCCAGCAGCTTGCTAGCGGGACATGTATACAATGAGCAGTTCTTC.

The V and J genes are TRBV3-1 (or the pseudogene TRBV3-2) and TRBJ1-2; a weak D match, TRBD1 (5 bases). Germline loops: CDR1 LGHDT, CDR2 YNNKEL (reference sequence). The CDR3 loop spans 15 amino acids. V dropped 5 bases and J dropped 4 bases, with 17 bases sitting between them. This CDR3 reads CASSCAPQGTYGYTF. CDR3 bases: TGTGCCAGCAGCTGCGCGCCTCAGGGCACCTATGGCTACACCTTC.

The CDR3 nucleotides are TGTGCCAGCAGCCAGGGACTAGCGGGAGTGGTCGATGAGCAGTTCTTC. Protein product: CASSQGLAGVVDEQFF. The chain is built from TRBV2 and TRBJ2-1; the match to TRBD2 covers 14 bases. Looked up from germline, CDR1 is SNHLY and CDR2 is FYNNEI. J gave up 8 bases and V 6 bases, and 9 bases lay outside the gene matches. The CDR3 consists of 16 residues.